These 17 T cell receptor beta chains share one sample of origin, sequenced in a study of blood T cell repertoires in COVID-19. The assay was immunoSEQ multiplex PCR, and TCRdb's table has in-frame clones only and misses some. Among about 190,000 clones, around nine tenths were seen once, and the ten largest hold approximately 1.1%. The sequencing input was peripheral blood. These receptors came from a man aged 25 to 40 with acute or convalescent COVID-19.

V gene TRBV30 combines with J gene TRBJ1-2; 9 positions match TRBD1. V lost 2 bases to trimming and J lost 6 bases; unmatched junction nucleotides: 10. Per the germline V gene, CDR1 is GTSNPN and CDR2 is SVGIG (reference sequence). The CDR3 is 15 residues long. Here the CDR3 DNA reads TGTGCCTGGAGTAAACCGGGACAGGGATGGGATGGCTACACCTTC. Protein product: CAWSKPGQGWDGYTF.

This chain joins TRBV5-5 and TRBJ1-6; D unresolved. Germline loops: CDR1 SGHKS, CDR2 YYEKEE (reference sequence). The V end was cut by 2 bases, the J end by 5 bases, with 8 bases between. CDR3 length: 14 amino acids. The CDR3 DNA is TGTGCCAGCAGCTTAGGGAGTAATAATTCACCCCTCCACTTT. It specifies CASSLGSNNSPLHF.

The V and J genes are TRBV6-6 and TRBJ1-2, with TRBD1 as a possible D gene (6 bases). Trimming left V 5 bases short and J 4 bases short, with 11 bases between. This CDR3 contains 13 residues. Germline V CDR1 and CDR2: MNHNY, SVGAGI (reference sequence). CDR3 DNA: TGTGCCAGCAGTCAGGGGTCCGCCTATGGCTACACCTTC. Protein product: CASSQGSAYGYTF.

V gene TRBV6-1 combines with J gene TRBJ2-5; D unclear. Germline CDR1 is MNHNS and CDR2 is SASEGT. The CDR3 length is 13 residues. The V end lost 2 bases, the J end lost 5 bases, and 9 bases lay between the germline ends. The CDR3 coding sequence is TGTGCCAGCAGTGAACCGGGTGGGGAGACCCAGTACTTC. This translates into CASSEPGGETQYF.

This clone was counted a few times. The chain combines TRBV7-8 with TRBJ1-6, with 8 bases matching TRBD1. This CDR3 spans 14 amino acids. The germline V gene encodes CDR1 SGHVS and CDR2 FQNEAQ. The J segment lost 7 bases and the V segment lost 5 bases, leaving 4 bases of the junction unmatched. CDR3 protein: CASSADRGNSPLHF. DNA for the CDR3: TGTGCCAGCAGCGCCGACAGGGGCAATTCACCCCTCCACTTT.

This chain joins TRBV29-1 and TRBJ1-2; the D gene is possibly TRBD1 (6 bases). Germline V gives CDR1 SQVTM, CDR2 ANQGSEA. V lost 7 bases, J lost 4 bases, and 13 bases lay in between. The CDR3 consists of 12 residues. Here the CDR3 reads CSAPDRSYGYTF. The CDR3 DNA is TGCAGCGCACCGGACAGAAGCTATGGCTACACCTTC.

In nucleotides, the CDR3 is TGTGCCAGCAGGGGACAGGGCATAGGGAACTATGGCTACACCTTC. It is translated as CASRGQGIGNYGYTF. This chain joins TRBV2 and TRBJ1-2, with 9 nucleotides matching TRBD1. The CDR3 length is 15 residues. J lost 2 bases, V lost 6 bases, and 7 bases had no gene match. The V gene's germline CDR1 is SNHLY and CDR2 FYNNEI.

The J gene is TRBJ1-1, the V gene TRBV30; the match to TRBD1 covers 9 bases. CDR1 is GTSNPN and CDR2 is SVGIG in the germline V gene (reference sequence). V lost 3 bases and J lost 0; bases outside the gene matches: 5. The CDR3 has 15 residues. The CDR3 DNA reads TGTGCCTGGAGGCACAGGGACAGGGTGAACACTGAAGCTTTCTTT. This codes for CAWRHRDRVNTEAFF.

In this sample, this clone turned up once. The chain is built from TRBV5-1 and TRBJ1-6; weak D call: TRBD1 (6 bases). V was trimmed by 4 bases and J by 9 bases, leaving 14 bases between them. Per the germline V gene, CDR1 is SGHRS and CDR2 is YFSETQ. The CDR3 has 14 residues. This CDR3 is CASSQGRAPSPLHF. CDR3 DNA: TGCGCCAGCAGCCAGGGGCGGGCACCTTCACCCCTCCACTTT.

The gene calls are TRBV6-5 and TRBJ2-1; 8 bases line up with TRBD2. Germline V CDR1 and CDR2: MNHEY, SVGAGI. After removal of 6 bases from V and 5 bases from J, the junction contained 9 bases not matched to a gene. The CDR3 extends over 15 amino acids. Written as DNA, the CDR3 is TGTGCCAGCAGGTCAAACAGCGGGGGTAACAATGAGCAGTTCTTC. This translates into CASRSNSGGNNEQFF.

This clone appeared a few times. This chain joins TRBV7-9 and TRBJ1-2; 9 nucleotides agree with TRBD1. The V gene end was trimmed by 4 bases and the J gene end by 5 bases; junction bases not matched to a gene: 14. From germline, CDR1 is SEHNR and CDR2 FQNEAQ (reference sequence). The CDR3 is 17 residues long. CDR3 sequence: CASSSRAQGTGSYGYTF. CDR3 sequence (DNA): TGTGCCAGCAGCTCCCGTGCTCAGGGGACAGGGAGTTATGGCTACACCTTC.

This clone came up once. This rearrangement joins TRBV2 to TRBJ2-3; the match to TRBD2 covers 11 bases. CDR1 SNHLY and CDR2 FYNNEI come from the germline V gene. V lost 4 bases, J lost 5 bases, and 8 bases stayed unmatched. The CDR3 is 16 amino acids. The CDR3 loop reads CASSGISSGGKDTQYF. The CDR3 nucleotides are TGTGCCAGCAGTGGGATCTCTAGCGGGGGGAAAGATACGCAGTATTTT. The full variable domain, completed using reference TRBV2 and TRBJ2-3, is EPEVTQTPSHQVTQMGQEVILRCVPISNHLYFYWYRQILGQKVEFLVSFYNNEISEKSEIFDDQFSVERPDGSNFTLKIRSTKLEDSAMYFCASSGISSGGKDTQYFGPGTRLTVL.

DNA of the CDR3: TGTGCCAGTAATCGTGGGGGACAGGGGGCATCTGGCTACACCTTC. It translates to CASNRGGQGASGYTF. The rearrangement links TRBV19 to TRBJ1-2; 12 nucleotides align to TRBD1. The germline V gene encodes CDR1 LNHDA and CDR2 SQIVND (reference sequence). With V trimmed by 7 bases and J by 7 bases, 10 bases remained unmatched. The CDR3 covers 15 residues.

This clone appeared once. This chain uses TRBV7-9 with TRBJ1-3; 12 bases agree with TRBD1. The CDR3 has 18 amino acids. Germline assignment: CDR1 SEHNR and CDR2 FQNEAQ (reference sequence). After removal of 5 bases from V and 6 bases from J, the junction contained 14 bases not matched to a gene. In DNA form, the CDR3 reads TGTGCCAGCAGCATTACCGGGACAGGGGGCAGATGGGAAAACACCATATATTTT. Amino acids: CASSITGTGGRWENTIYF.

The CDR3 sequence: CASSQGQRYGYTF. The CDR3 DNA follows: TGTGCCAGCAGCCAGGGACAGAGATATGGCTACACCTTC. The rearrangement links TRBV5-4 to TRBJ1-2; TRBD1 agrees at 7 bases. Germline V gene sequence: CDR1 SGHNT, CDR2 YYREEE (reference sequence). V was clipped by 4 bases and J by 5 bases; unmatched bases: 5. The CDR3 length is 13 residues.

The chain recombines TRBV7-8 with TRBJ2-7; D gene uncertain. Germline values: CDR1 SGHVS, CDR2 FQNEAQ. This CDR3 has 13 amino acids. Trimming cost V 5 bases and J 3 bases, with 11 bases left between them. The CDR3 reads CASSPGEVYEQYF. CDR3 DNA sequence: TGTGCCAGCAGCCCCGGTGAGGTCTACGAGCAGTACTTC.

This rearrangement joins TRBV3-1 (or the pseudogene TRBV3-2) to TRBJ1-1, with no clear D. V was trimmed by 4 bases and J by 0 bases, leaving 9 bases between them. Germline V lookup: CDR1 LGHDT, CDR2 YNNKEL (reference sequence). The CDR3 is made up of 14 amino acids. CDR3 DNA: TGTGCCAGCAGCCTAAGGGAGGTGAACACTGAAGCTTTCTTT. This encodes CASSLREVNTEAFF.